Each of the 17 T cell receptor beta chains below was sequenced from the same sample in a study of blood T cell repertoires in COVID-19. The assay was immunoSEQ multiplex PCR, and TCRdb's table has in-frame clones only and misses some. The sample has around 260,000 clones, 80% to 90% seen once. The material sequenced was peripheral blood. The receptors derive from a man younger than 45 with acute or convalescent COVID-19.

This chain links TRBV21-1 with TRBJ2-7; no DNA check was done on the table's D call, TRBD2. TRBV21-1 is a recognized pseudogene. CDR3 size: 16 residues. This CDR3 reads CASSKGGLAGAYEQYF. The CDR3 DNA sequence: TGTGCCAGCAGCAAGGGGGGCCTAGCGGGGGCCTACGAGCAGTACTTC.

This chain uses TRBV9 with TRBJ2-7; tentative D call: TRBD1 (5 bases). Trimming removed 0 bases from V and 0 bases from J, with 7 bases in between. The V gene's germline CDR1 is SGDLS and CDR2 YYNGEE. The length of the CDR3 is 14 residues. CDR3 residues: CASSVVDSSYEQYF. The CDR3 nucleotides are TGTGCCAGCAGCGTAGTTGACAGCTCCTACGAGCAGTACTTC.

Only one count was recorded for this clone. The J gene is TRBJ2-3, the V gene TRBV3-1 (or the pseudogene TRBV3-2); TRBD2 matches 13 bases. The CDR3 consists of 16 residues. Per the germline V gene, CDR1 is LGHDT and CDR2 is YNNKEL (reference sequence). Trimming took 7 bases from V and 0 from J; bases not matched to a gene: 4. The CDR3 reads CASTRLAGGSTDTQYF. CDR3 sequence (DNA): TGTGCCAGCACCAGACTAGCGGGGGGAAGCACAGATACGCAGTATTTT.

The chain links TRBV9 to TRBJ1-6; 7 bases line up with TRBD1. Per the germline V gene, CDR1 is SGDLS and CDR2 is YYNGEE. The junction had 4 bases not matched to a gene; V was cut back by 0 bases and J by 7 bases. The CDR3 consists of 15 residues. The CDR3: CASSVDGQENSPLHF. The CDR3 nucleotides are TGTGCCAGCAGCGTAGACGGACAGGAGAATTCACCCCTCCACTTT.

This chain joins TRBV30 and TRBJ1-6; D is ambiguous. This CDR3 contains 13 residues. Germline V gene sequence: CDR1 GTSNPN, CDR2 SVGIG (reference sequence). The CDR3 is CSVSPLYNSPLHF. The CDR3 DNA follows: TGTTCCGTTAGCCCACTCTATAATTCACCCCTCCACTTT.

This chain connects TRBV5-1 to TRBJ2-6, with TRBD1 identical over 8 bases. V trimming: 10 bases; J trimming: 2 bases; junction bases outside the gene matches: 17. The CDR3 covers 18 residues. Germline V gene lookup returns CDR1 SGHRS and CDR2 YFSETQ. The CDR3 spells CASHPGTGAVTGANVLTF. The CDR3 DNA follows: TGCGCCTCCCACCCAGGGACAGGAGCTGTCACTGGGGCCAACGTCCTGACTTTC.

The chain joins TRBV4-1 to TRBJ1-1; 7 bases fit TRBD1. There are 18 residues in the CDR3. The germline gives CDR1 MGHRA, CDR2 YSYEKL. J lost 1 base, V lost 4 bases, and 15 bases had no gene match. The CDR3 loop is CASSRIRGGHAKNTEAFF. The CDR3 region has the DNA TGCGCCAGCAGCCGCATCCGAGGGGGCCACGCGAAGAACACTGAAGCTTTCTTT.

This rearrangement joins TRBV29-1 to TRBJ2-2; 14 bases fit TRBD2. V lost 4 bases to trimming and J lost 6 bases; unmatched junction nucleotides: 4. The CDR3 covers 15 residues. Germline V gene lookup returns CDR1 SQVTM and CDR2 ANQGSEA. CDR3 nucleotide sequence: TGCAGCGTTGGGGGACTAGCGGGAGTTTCCGGGGAGCTGTTTTTT. Translating gives CSVGGLAGVSGELFF.

This chain links TRBV30 with TRBJ2-7, with TRBD1 as a possible D gene (6 bases). The CDR3 is 13 residues long. Germline CDR1 GTSNPN, CDR2 SVGIG (reference sequence). V was trimmed by 4 bases and J by 7 bases, leaving 17 bases between them. The CDR3 protein is CAWTSGQSSEQYF. The CDR3, as DNA: TGTGCCTGGACTTCGGGACAAAGCTCGGAGCAGTACTTC.

J is TRBJ2-5 and V is TRBV5-4; weak D call: TRBD2 (5 bases). The CDR3 runs 16 residues. The germline V gene has CDR1 SGHNT and CDR2 YYREEE (reference sequence). Trimming removed 3 bases from V and 5 bases from J, with 20 bases in between. The CDR3 bases are TGTGCCAGCAGCTCCGAGGCGGTAGGGAGTGAGGAGACCCAGTACTTC. This codes for CASSSEAVGSEETQYF.

The chain recombines TRBV28 with TRBJ2-1, with D perhaps TRBD1 (7 bases). Deletions cut 1 base from V and 12 bases from J, with 22 bases between. Germline loops: CDR1 MDHEN, CDR2 SYDVKM. The CDR3 covers 16 residues. CDR3 sequence reads: CASSLFGGGGFVGQFF. DNA of the CDR3: TGTGCCAGCAGTTTATTTGGAGGGGGCGGATTTGTGGGGCAGTTCTTC.

This chain joins TRBV28 and TRBJ1-5; D is undetermined. In germline, CDR1 is MDHEN, CDR2 SYDVKM. The V end was cut by 2 bases, the J end by 0 bases, with 8 bases between. This CDR3 region has 15 residues. This CDR3 reads CASSLRQNSNQPQHF. In nucleotides, the CDR3 is TGTGCCAGCAGTTTAAGACAAAATAGCAATCAGCCCCAGCATTTT. Drawing the rest from reference TRBV28 and TRBJ1-5, the complete variable domain is DVKVTQSSRYLVKRTGEKVFLECVQDMDHENMFWYRQDPGLGLRLIYFSYDVKMKEKGDIPEGYSVSREKKERFSLILESASTNQTSMYLCASSLRQNSNQPQHFGDGTRLSIL.

This chain links TRBV7-3 with TRBJ1-1; no firm D call. Germline V gene lookup returns CDR1 SGHTA and CDR2 FQGTGA. The CDR3 is 13 amino acids. The germline V and J ends were trimmed by 5 bases and 3 bases, with 10 bases remaining between them. The CDR3 DNA sequence: TGTGCCAGCAGCCCGTTCCCAGACACTGAAGCTTTCTTT. It codes for CASSPFPDTEAFF. Filled out from reference TRBV7-3 and TRBJ1-1, the complete variable domain reads GAGVSQTPSNKVTEKGKYVELRCDPISGHTALYWYRQSLGQGPEFLIYFQGTGAADDSGLPNDRFFAVRPEGSVSTLKIQRTERGDSAVYLCASSPFPDTEAFFGQGTRLTVV.

The chain joins TRBV29-1 to TRBJ1-4; D is undetermined. Trimming took off 6 bases at V and 4 bases at J, with 9 bases between the two ends. Germline V CDR1 and CDR2: SQVTM, ANQGSEA. This CDR3 contains 12 residues. The DNA for the CDR3 is TGCAGCGTCCACAGCAGTAATGAAAAACTGTTTTTT. Translated, it gives CSVHSSNEKLFF.

The chain links TRBV27 to TRBJ1-5; no reliable D call. Trimming removed 2 bases from V and 4 bases from J, with 3 bases in between. This CDR3 is 12 amino acids long. The germline V gene has CDR1 MNHEY and CDR2 SMNVEV (reference sequence). The CDR3 coding sequence is TGTGCCAGCAGTTTAACAAATCAGCCCCAGCATTTT. It yields the protein CASSLTNQPQHF.

This clone occurred once. The chain recombines TRBV3-1 (or the pseudogene TRBV3-2) with TRBJ2-3; 9 nucleotides line up with TRBD2. The CDR3 is 17 residues long. The J segment lost 5 bases and the V segment lost 1 base, leaving 10 bases of the junction unmatched. The germline V gene encodes CDR1 LGHDT and CDR2 YNNKEL (reference sequence). The CDR3 coding sequence is TGTGCCAGCAGCCAAGGTCGGCTAGCGGGATTTGAAGATACGCAGTATTTT. It yields the protein CASSQGRLAGFEDTQYF.

This sequence joins TRBV2 and TRBJ1-5; no clear D. CDR1 is SNHLY and CDR2 is FYNNEI in the germline V gene. CDR3 length: 14 amino acids. V lost 5 bases to trimming and J lost 3 bases, with 11 bases between them. The CDR3: CASSPLGYNQPQHF. The CDR3 nucleotides are TGTGCCAGCAGTCCCCTCGGGTACAATCAGCCCCAGCATTTT.